This T cell receptor beta chain originates from a study of T cells in Graves' hyperthyroidism and ophthalmopathy (dated by TCRdb to about 2019). Regarding the complete study: Peripheral blood samples were taken at initial diagnosis, before any treatment was given. To identify distinguishing TCR V-J signatures, a discovery cohort of 90 to 100 patients was used, comprising some 45 with Graves' ophthalmopathy and about 59 with stable Graves' hyperthyroidism. Whether ophthalmopathy could be predicted prospectively was tested in an independent validation cohort made up of approximately 19 hyperthyroidism patients plus 17 patients who later progressed to ophthalmopathy. For training and testing, the 80 to 100 patients in the discovery cohort were randomly divided in a 7:3 ratio. Thyroid tissue and blood T-cell repertoires from six Graves' hyperthyroidism patients were also compared in the study. Following sampling, methimazole starting at 30 mg daily was given to hyperthyroidism patients, and high-dose intravenous methylprednisolone was given to ophthalmopathy patients. According to the paper, TCR Vbeta CDR3 sequencing was carried out on about 140 peripheral blood samples, which came from 40 to 45 ophthalmopathy, some 73 hyperthyroidism and approximately 17 progressor patients. Broader findings and caveats from the paper: In validation, the model predicted progression to ophthalmopathy a median of about 5.9 months before onset, with about 71% sensitivity and around 76% specificity. Most expanded thyroid clonotypes (frequency above 0.001) were also found in blood, which suggests that blood repertoires may mirror thyroid immune responses. Sample size was not statistically predetermined, and investigators were not blinded to group allocation. A 13 V-J signature model separated ophthalmopathy from stable hyperthyroidism, with 87.88% sensitivity and 81.08% specificity in cross-validation and 80%/75% in testing.

Germline trimming amounts to 5 bases on V and 3 bases on J, with 6 as the count of junction bases outside the gene matches. Spanning cysteine to phenylalanine, the CDR3 consists of 14 amino acids. The retained sequence is limited to the CDR3, 42 bases, with the frame set at the first base. The germline V gene (reference sequence) supplies CDR1 LNHDA and CDR2 SQIVND. Ophthalmopathy patients had moderately to severely active disease, Clinical Activity Score of at least 3, NOSPECS grade of at least 4, and duration under 3 months. The study excluded patients with uncontrolled infections, other autoimmune diseases, pregnancy or lactation. Diagnoses relied on clinical symptoms, serum thyroxine and TRAb, thyroid ultrasound and orbital computed tomography. Ficoll-Paque density gradient centrifugation was used to isolate PBMCs from approximately 10 ml of fresh peripheral blood. Total RNA was extracted with Trizol reagent, and quality was checked on an Agilent 2100 Bioanalyzer.

The TCR beta CDR3 regions were amplified from the RNA transcripts. The TCR CDR3 was subjected to a first round of RT-PCR using the HTBI primer set and the Qiagen OneStep RT-PCR kit. A second multiplex PCR round built the libraries, followed by size selection and purification. Sequencing of the libraries was done on an Illumina HiSeq2000 using paired-end 100 bp reads. As for the original processing: SOAPnuke was used to process the raw data, with reads discarded if the reads contained adapters or uncalled bases, had a mean Phred below 15, or lacked an exact constant-primer or identifier match. High-quality paired reads were merged with COPE v1.2.5, and unique nucleotide sequences were defined as clonotypes. MiTCR v1.1 was used to align clonotypes to the IMGT TRBV, TRBD and TRBJ reference segments. Only V-J combinations with frequency above 0.0001, covering roughly 99% of repertoires, were analysed. The TCS score was defined as the ratio of F50 (clonal expansion) to E x V (chaos), calculated using BLOSUM62-based TCRdist between CDR3 peptides within each V-J. Welch's t-statistics and random forest reduced roughly 530 V-J features to under 15, which were used in a naive Bayes classifier (R e1071). Thyroid-blood repertoire similarity was quantified with the Morisita-Horn index. TCRdb redid the processing of the public reads, applying fastp at Q25 and MiXCR, and retained in-frame beta chains. Each entry is one CDR3 protein sequence, shown with its most common DNA and genes. None of the V and J calls come from the authors' own analysis; TCRdb made them. The sample data list 550,000 to 700,000 distinct CDR3 sequences, and roughly 14% of these were observed just once. The ten largest clones take up around 4.1% of the sample.

This clonotype was found many times. Its antigen has not been determined. This may stem from a read error, because a much larger clone lies one nucleotide away. Sequencing was performed on blood. The TCR originated in a middle-aged woman with Graves' ophthalmopathy. This chain joins TRBV19 to TRBJ1-2; 7 central bases correspond to TRBD1. The DNA sequence is given as TGTGCCAGTAGTGTCTACAGGGGTGACTATGGCTACACCTTC. It encodes CASSVYRGDYGYTF.